At least ten counts were recorded for the clone carrying this T cell receptor beta chain. Antigen unknown. Original processing notes: It was from CDR3 differences across clinicopathological groups that a distant-metastasis classifier for papillary thyroid cancer was built. TCRdb re-called clones from the PCR reads using MiXCR. These V and J calls originate from TCRdb's pipeline instead of the authors' own analysis. This repertoire shows about 39,000 clones, 15% to 20% found once; its top ten account for roughly 15%. These data belong to a study of metastatic and nonmetastatic thyroid tumors. Background on the study: Where malignant and benign thyroid patients were concerned, repertoires were compared across blood and tumor or nodule tissue.

Patients had received no treatment of any kind before thyroid surgery. Whole-study findings and limits: Benign nodules were reported to have significantly lower TCR beta diversity than malignant thyroid tumors, in blood and tumor.

The germline V gene encodes CDR1 SNHLY and CDR2 FYNNEI. The V and J ends lost 5 bases and 4 bases respectively, with 11 bases between them. The CDR3 runs to 14 residues. The gene calls are TRBV2 and TRBJ2-2; no reliable D call. Sequencing input: tumor tissue. This TCR was recovered from a female donor with papillary thyroid cancer or a benign thyroid nodule (not recorded which). Some clones in this sample may be carry-over from other donors' samples. CDR3 sequence (DNA): TGTGCCAGCAGTCCTACCTTCGTCACCGGGGAGCTGTTTTTT. Its protein product is CASSPTFVTGELFF.